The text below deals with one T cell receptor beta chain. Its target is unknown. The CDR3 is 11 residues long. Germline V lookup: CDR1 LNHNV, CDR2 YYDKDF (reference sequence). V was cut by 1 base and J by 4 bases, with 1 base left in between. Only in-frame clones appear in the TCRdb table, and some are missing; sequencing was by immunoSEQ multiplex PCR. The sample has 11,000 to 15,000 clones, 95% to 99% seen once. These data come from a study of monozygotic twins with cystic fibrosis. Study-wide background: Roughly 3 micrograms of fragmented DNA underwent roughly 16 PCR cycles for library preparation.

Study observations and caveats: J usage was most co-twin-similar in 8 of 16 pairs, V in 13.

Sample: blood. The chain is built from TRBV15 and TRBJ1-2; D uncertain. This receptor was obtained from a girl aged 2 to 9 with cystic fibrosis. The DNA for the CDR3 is TGTGCCACCAGCAGAGGCTATGGCTACACCTTC. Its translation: CATSRGYGYTF.